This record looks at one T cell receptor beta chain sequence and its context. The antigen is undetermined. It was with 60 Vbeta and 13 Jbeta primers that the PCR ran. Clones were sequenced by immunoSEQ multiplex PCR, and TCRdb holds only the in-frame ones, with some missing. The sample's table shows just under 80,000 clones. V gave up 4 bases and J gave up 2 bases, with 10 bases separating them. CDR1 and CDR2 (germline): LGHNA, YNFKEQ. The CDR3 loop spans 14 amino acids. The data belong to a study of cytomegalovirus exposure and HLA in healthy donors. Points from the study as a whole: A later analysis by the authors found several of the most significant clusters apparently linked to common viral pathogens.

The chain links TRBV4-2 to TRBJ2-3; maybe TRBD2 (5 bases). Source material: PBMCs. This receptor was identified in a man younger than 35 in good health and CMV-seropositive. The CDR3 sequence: CASSRTGYTDTQYF. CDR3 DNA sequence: TGTGCCAGCAGCCGGACGGGGTACACAGATACGCAGTATTTT.